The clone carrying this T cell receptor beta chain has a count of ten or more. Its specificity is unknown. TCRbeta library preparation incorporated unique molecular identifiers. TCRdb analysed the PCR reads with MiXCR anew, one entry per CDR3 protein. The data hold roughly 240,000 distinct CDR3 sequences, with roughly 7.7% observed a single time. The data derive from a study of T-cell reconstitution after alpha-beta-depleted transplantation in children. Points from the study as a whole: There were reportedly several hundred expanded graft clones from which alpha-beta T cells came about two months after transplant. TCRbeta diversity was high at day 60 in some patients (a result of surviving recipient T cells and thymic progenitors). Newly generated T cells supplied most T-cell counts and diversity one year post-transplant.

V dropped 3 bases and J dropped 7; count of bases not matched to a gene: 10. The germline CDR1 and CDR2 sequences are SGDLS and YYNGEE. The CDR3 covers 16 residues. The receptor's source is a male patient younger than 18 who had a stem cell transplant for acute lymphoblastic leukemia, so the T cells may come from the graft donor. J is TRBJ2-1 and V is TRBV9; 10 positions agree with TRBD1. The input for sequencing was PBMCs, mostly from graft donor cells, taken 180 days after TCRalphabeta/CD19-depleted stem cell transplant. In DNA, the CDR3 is TGTGCCAGCAGCGCCACTTGGGACAGGGGAGGGAATGAGCAGTTCTTC. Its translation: CASSATWDRGGNEQFF.